This TCR beta chain was profiled in a study of blood T cells in healthy people across ages. In its sample, this clonotype was seen a few times. The authors ran a second PCR of about 6 to 11 cycles using a sample-barcoded 5' primer and a J-beta primer mix. MiXCR, applied by TCRdb to the 5' RACE reads, yields one record per CDR3 protein. The table has around 790,000 distinct CDR3 sequences, around 45% seen once. This CDR3 contains 16 residues. Germline lookup yields CDR1 MNHNY and CDR2 SVGAGI (reference sequence). V shed 6 bases, J shed 0 bases, and the junction held 11 bases outside the gene matches. This chain joins TRBV6-6 and TRBJ2-7; 7 bases are a match to TRBD2. The source of this sequence is a man aged 60-69 years in good health. Sample: blood. CDR3 nucleotide sequence: TGTGCCAGCAGCGAATCCGGGACTACCCCCTCCTACGAGCAGTACTTC. Its translation: CASSESGTTPSYEQYF.